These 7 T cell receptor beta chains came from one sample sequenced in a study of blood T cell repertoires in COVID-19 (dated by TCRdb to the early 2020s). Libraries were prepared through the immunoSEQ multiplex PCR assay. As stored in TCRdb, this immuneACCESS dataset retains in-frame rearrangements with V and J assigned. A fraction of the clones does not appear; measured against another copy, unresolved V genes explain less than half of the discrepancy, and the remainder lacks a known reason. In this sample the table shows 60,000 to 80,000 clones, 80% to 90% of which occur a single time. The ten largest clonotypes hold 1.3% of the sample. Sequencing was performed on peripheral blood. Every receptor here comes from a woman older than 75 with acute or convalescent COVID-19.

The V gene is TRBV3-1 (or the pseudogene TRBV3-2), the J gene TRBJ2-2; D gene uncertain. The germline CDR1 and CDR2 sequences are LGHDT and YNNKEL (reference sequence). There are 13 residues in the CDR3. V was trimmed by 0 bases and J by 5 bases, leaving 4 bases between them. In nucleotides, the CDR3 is TGTGCCAGCAGCCAAGATTCTACCGGGGAGCTGTTTTTT. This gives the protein CASSQDSTGELFF.

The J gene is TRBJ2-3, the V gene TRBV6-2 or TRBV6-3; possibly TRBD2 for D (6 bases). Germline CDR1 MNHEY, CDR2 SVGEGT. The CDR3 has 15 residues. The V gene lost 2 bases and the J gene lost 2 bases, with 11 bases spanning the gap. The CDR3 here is CASSYPGDPTDTQYF. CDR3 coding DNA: TGTGCCAGCAGTTACCCGGGAGACCCCACAGATACGCAGTATTTT.

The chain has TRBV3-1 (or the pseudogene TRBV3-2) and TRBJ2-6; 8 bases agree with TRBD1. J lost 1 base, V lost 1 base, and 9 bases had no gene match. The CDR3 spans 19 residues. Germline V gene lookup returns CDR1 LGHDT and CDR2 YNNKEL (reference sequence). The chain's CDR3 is CASSQVRRTGTSGANVLTF. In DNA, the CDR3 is TGTGCCAGCAGCCAAGTTCGGAGGACAGGGACTTCTGGGGCCAACGTCCTGACTTTC.

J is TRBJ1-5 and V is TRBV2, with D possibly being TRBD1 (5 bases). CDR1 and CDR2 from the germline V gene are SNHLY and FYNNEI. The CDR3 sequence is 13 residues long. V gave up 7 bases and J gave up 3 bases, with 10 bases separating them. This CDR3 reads CASTQGFNQPQHF. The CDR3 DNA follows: TGTGCCAGCACTCAGGGTTTCAATCAGCCCCAGCATTTT.

This CDR3 is CASGRTENGYTF. The CDR3, as DNA: TGTGCCAGCGGGCGGACAGAAAATGGCTACACCTTC. The chain recombines TRBV9 with TRBJ1-2; D is perhaps TRBD1 (6 bases). CDR1 and CDR2 from the germline V gene are SGDLS and YYNGEE. V shed 7 bases and J shed 6 bases, with 13 bases lying between them. This CDR3 region has 12 residues.

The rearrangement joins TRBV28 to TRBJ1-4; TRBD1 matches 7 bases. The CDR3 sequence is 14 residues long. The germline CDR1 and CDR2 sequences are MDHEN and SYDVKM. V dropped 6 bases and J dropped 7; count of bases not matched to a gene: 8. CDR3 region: CASRAQGDGEKLFF. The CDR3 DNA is TGTGCCAGCAGAGCTCAGGGGGACGGTGAAAAACTGTTTTTT.

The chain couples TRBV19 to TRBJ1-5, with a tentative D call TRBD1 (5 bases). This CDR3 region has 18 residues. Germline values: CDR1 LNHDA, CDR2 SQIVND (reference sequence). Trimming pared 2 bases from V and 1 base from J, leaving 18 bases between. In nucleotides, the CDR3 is TGTGCCAGTAGTATATGGAGGTTGAGCGGGACGAGCAATCAGCCCCAGCATTTT. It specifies CASSIWRLSGTSNQPQHF.